What follows are 23 T cell receptor beta chains derived from one specimen sequenced in a study of CD8 T cells in ankylosing spondylitis. Via MiXCR, TCRdb re-called the 5' RACE reads, giving one row per CDR3 protein. This table has 200,000 to 300,000 distinct CDR3 sequences, under 12% appearing once. The sequencing input was blood, either unsorted or a sorted T cell fraction (not recorded which). Receptor source: a male donor with ankylosing spondylitis or in good health (not recorded which).

The chain is built from TRBV21-1 and TRBJ2-3. TRBV21-1 is assigned pseudogene status. The CDR3 is 15 amino acids. In DNA form, the CDR3 reads TGTGCCAGCAGCTCTGACGTTACCAGCACAGATACGCAGTATTTT. It specifies CASSSDVTSTDTQYF.

This clonotype has more than one count but fewer than ten. This sequence joins TRBV12-3 or TRBV12-4 and TRBJ1-2, with a tentative D call TRBD1 (6 bases). The CDR3 is 13 residues long. V lost 2 bases, J lost 7 bases, and 11 bases lay in between. The CDR3 DNA reads TGTGCCAGCAGTTTACAGGGGACCCTTGGCTACACCTTC. Its protein is CASSLQGTLGYTF.

This chain joins TRBV7-9 and TRBJ2-2; tentatively, D is TRBD1 or TRBD2 (6 bases each). The CDR3 totals 13 residues. From germline, CDR1 is SEHNR and CDR2 FQNEAQ (reference sequence). The V end lost 8 bases, the J end lost 5 bases, and 12 bases lay between the germline ends. This CDR3 is CASAVGGTGELFF. Written as DNA, the CDR3 is TGTGCCAGCGCTGTAGGGGGGACCGGGGAGCTGTTTTTT.

V is TRBV11-2 and J is TRBJ2-3; possible D gene TRBD1, 5 bases. CDR3 length equals 15 residues. Trimming stripped 4 bases from V and 4 bases from J, with 15 bases between. The germline V gene has CDR1 SGHAT and CDR2 FQNNGV. The CDR3 is CASSWAGYVADTQYF. As DNA, the CDR3 is TGTGCCAGCAGCTGGGCAGGGTATGTTGCAGATACGCAGTATTTT.

This clonotype was seen at least ten times. CDR3 loop: CASSLSQARFANTGELFF. CDR3 DNA sequence: TGCGCCAGCAGCTTGTCGCAGGCTCGTTTCGCGAACACCGGGGAGCTGTTTTTT. V usage is TRBV5-1 and J usage is TRBJ2-2; D unresolved. Trimming removed 1 base from V and 0 bases from J, with 16 bases in between. Per the germline V gene, CDR1 is SGHRS and CDR2 is YFSETQ. The CDR3 has 18 residues.

The sample holds many counts of this clonotype. The chain recombines TRBV10-3 with TRBJ2-7; D not certain. Germline lookup yields CDR1 ENHRY and CDR2 SYGVKD. CDR3 size: 13 residues. With 2 bases removed from V and 2 bases from J, the gap between germline ends came to 7 bases. CDR3 in amino acids: CAISERRPYEQYF. The CDR3 DNA reads as TGTGCCATCAGTGAGCGTAGGCCCTACGAGCAGTACTTC.

This clonotype was recorded a few times. The chain employs TRBV6-1 and TRBJ2-5, with 11 nucleotides matching TRBD2. There are 15 residues in the CDR3. Trimming removed 5 bases from V and 5 bases from J; junction bases left unmatched: 7. CDR1 MNHNS and CDR2 SASEGT come from the germline V gene. Written as DNA, the CDR3 is TGTGCCAGCAGTATAACCGGGACTAGCGGCGAGACCCAGTACTTC. Protein: CASSITGTSGETQYF.

This clonotype was observed at least ten times. V is TRBV21-1 and J is TRBJ2-6; the table names TRBD1, a call not compared with the DNA. TRBV21-1 is flagged as a pseudogene. The CDR3 runs to 18 residues. CDR3 region: CASTRGQGSLSGANVLTF. The CDR3 nucleotides read TGTGCCAGCACCAGGGGACAGGGATCACTCTCTGGGGCCAACGTCCTGACTTTC.

This clonotype was counted many times. The V call is TRBV12-3 or TRBV12-4, the J call TRBJ2-1, with TRBD2 identical over 8 bases. Trimming at V came to 7 bases and at J to 9 bases, leaving 17 bases not matched to a gene. CDR3 length equals 16 residues. The CDR3 here is CASTSRGAGEPIEQFF. The CDR3 coding sequence is TGTGCCAGCACCTCGCGGGGAGCGGGAGAGCCGATTGAGCAGTTCTTC.

This clonotype has at least ten counts. CDR3 DNA: TGCGCCAGCAGCTTGACCGGGACAGGGCATATTAATTCACCCCTCCACTTT. Translation: CASSLTGTGHINSPLHF. V gene TRBV5-1 combines with J gene TRBJ1-6; 9 positions match TRBD1. Germline V gene sequence: CDR1 SGHRS, CDR2 YFSETQ. CDR3 size: 17 residues. J was trimmed by 6 bases and V by 1 base; bases with no gene match: 8.

This clonotype was seen ten or more times. The chain has TRBV4-1 and TRBJ2-7; D possibly corresponds to TRBD1 (5 bases). The CDR3 has 15 amino acids. Germline CDR1 and CDR2: MGHRA and YSYEKL. Trimming removed 2 bases at V and 2 bases at J, with 13 bases between. The CDR3 nucleotides are TGCGCCAGCAGCCAACTCCAGACAGAGCCCTACGAGCAGTACTTC. Encoded protein: CASSQLQTEPYEQYF.

There are many counts of this clonotype. The V call is TRBV4-1, the J call TRBJ2-1; D is uncertain. The CDR3 is made up of 16 amino acids. V lost 0 bases to trimming and J lost 1 base, with 10 bases between them. The germline CDR1 and CDR2 sequences are MGHRA and YSYEKL. CDR3 DNA sequence: TGCGCCAGCAGCCAAGACGGAACGTGGTCCTACAATGAGCAGTTCTTC. Its translation is CASSQDGTWSYNEQFF.

This clonotype was detected ten times or more. The chain combines TRBV30 with TRBJ2-7, with D unclear. Germline V lookup: CDR1 GTSNPN, CDR2 SVGIG (reference sequence). This CDR3 comprises 11 residues. V was trimmed by 3 bases and J by 4 bases, leaving 7 bases between them. The CDR3 coding sequence is TGTGCCTGGAGGAAGAGATACGAGCAGTACTTC. This translates into CAWRKRYEQYF.

The table lists this clonotype with a few counts. The chain has TRBV18 and TRBJ2-7; 9 nucleotides match TRBD1. With V trimmed by 3 bases and J by 3 bases, 3 bases remained unmatched. CDR1 is KGHSH, CDR2 LQKENI, per germline. The CDR3 extends over 14 amino acids. CDR3 loop: CASSPRDRDYEQYF. The DNA of the CDR3 is TGTGCCAGCTCACCCCGGGACAGGGACTACGAGCAGTACTTC.

This clonotype has ten or more counts. This chain uses TRBV10-2 with TRBJ1-5, with a tentative D call TRBD1 (6 bases). Germline V CDR1 and CDR2: WSHSY, SAAADI. V dropped 3 bases and J dropped 1 base, with 10 bases sitting between them. The CDR3 loop spans 15 amino acids. The CDR3 DNA follows: TGCGCCAGCAGTGACTTGAGGGGGAGCAATCAGCCCCAGCATTTT. It specifies CASSDLRGSNQPQHF.

This clonotype was seen at least ten times. The chain carries TRBV7-9 and TRBJ2-7; D gene uncertain. The CDR3 totals 16 residues. Germline V gene sequence: CDR1 SEHNR, CDR2 FQNEAQ (reference sequence). V was shortened by 4 bases and J by 1 base, with 17 bases between the two germline ends. The CDR3 here is CASSSHIDRPSYEQYF. In DNA, the CDR3 is TGTGCCAGCAGCTCCCACATCGACCGACCGTCCTACGAGCAGTACTTC.

A remark on this clonotype: A clone one base away is much larger, so this may be a read error. The V gene is TRBV18, the J gene TRBJ1-1; D not certain. Deletions cut 4 bases from V and 1 base from J, with 19 bases between. The CDR3 length is 17 residues. CDR1 is KGHSH and CDR2 is LQKENI in the germline V gene. The CDR3 DNA reads TGTGCCAGCTCACTACCGGTCGCAGGCGGCCGGAACACTGAAGCTTTCTTT. It yields the protein CASSLPVAGGRNTEAFF.

This clonotype was counted many times. The rearrangement uses TRBV12-3 or TRBV12-4 and TRBJ2-1; maybe TRBD2 (6 bases). CDR3 length: 16 residues. V shed 6 bases and J shed 5 bases, with 20 bases lying between them. CDR3 amino acids: CASSPGRDWKNNEQFF. The CDR3 nucleotides read TGTGCCAGCAGCCCGGGCCGGGACTGGAAGAACAATGAGCAGTTCTTC.

This clonotype was found many times. V gene TRBV3-1 combines with J gene TRBJ1-1; D is unclear. V was shortened by 1 base and J by 0 bases, with 9 bases between the two germline ends. The germline V gene has CDR1 LGHDT and CDR2 YNNKEL (reference sequence). This CDR3 spans 15 amino acids. In nucleotides, the CDR3 is TGTGCCAGCAGCCAAGTAAGGGAAATGAACACTGAAGCTTTCTTT. It codes for CASSQVREMNTEAFF.

This clonotype was found many times. The chain carries TRBV20-1 and TRBJ2-7, with TRBD2 matching over 8 bases. J was trimmed by 6 bases and V by 1 base; bases with no gene match: 11. Germline CDR1 reads DFQATT; CDR2 reads SNEGSKA (reference sequence). The CDR3 runs to 15 residues. CDR3 DNA sequence: TGCAGTGCTAGAGTTGCTGGCGGGGGGACCATCGAGCAGTACTTC. Its translation is CSARVAGGGTIEQYF.

This clonotype appeared many times. This chain connects TRBV12-3 or TRBV12-4 to TRBJ2-7, with D possibly matching TRBD1 (5 bases). This CDR3 is built from 13 residues. V lost 2 bases to trimming and J lost 7 bases, with 12 bases between them. The CDR3 DNA is TGTGCCAGCAGTTTAACAGGCCCGCATGAGCAGTACTTC. Translation gives CASSLTGPHEQYF.

This clonotype was observed many times. The gene calls are TRBV5-1 and TRBJ1-1, with D maybe TRBD1 (5 bases). V shed 0 bases and J shed 0 bases, with 9 bases lying between them. Germline V gene lookup returns CDR1 SGHRS and CDR2 YFSETQ. The CDR3 sequence is 15 residues long. The CDR3 loop reads CASSLGQTVNTEAFF. The CDR3 DNA is TGCGCCAGCAGCTTGGGACAGACTGTGAACACTGAAGCTTTCTTT.

This clonotype came up a few times. J is TRBJ2-3 and V is TRBV7-2; D unresolved. Germline CDR1 reads SGHTA; CDR2 reads FQGNSA. The CDR3 runs 14 residues. V lost 2 bases, J lost 1 base, and 7 bases lay in between. The CDR3 here is CASSLLRGTDTQYF. The CDR3 nucleotides are TGTGCCAGCAGCTTACTCCGAGGCACAGATACGCAGTATTTT. The full variable domain, its missing parts supplied by reference TRBV7-2 and TRBJ2-3, is GAGVSQSPSNKVTEKGKDVELRCDPISGHTALYWYRQSLGQGLEFLIYFQGNSAPDKSGLPSDRFSAERTGGSVSTLTIQRTQQEDSAVYLCASSLLRGTDTQYFGPGTRLTVL.